Sequencing of this T cell receptor beta chain was carried out in a study of spatial heterogeneity in lung cancer. Study details: Alpha-chain sequences were consistently detected in smaller numbers than beta-chain sequences. Tumor-region counts of TCR transcripts tracked strongly with a T cell module score from matched bulk RNA-seq. Study-wide findings and caveats: It was found that expanded intratumoral alpha and beta TCR counts tracked tumor mutation counts. Nonsynonymous mutations, ubiquitous and regional, were tracked respectively by counts of ubiquitous and regional expanded TCRs.

This clonotype was recorded at least ten times. Its antigen is not known. This beta chain appears as a stray read in a library generated for alpha chains; its size is not informative. Individual TCR cDNA molecules each bore their own unique molecular identifier. From the 5' RACE reads, TCRdb called clonotypes with MiXCR, one entry per CDR3 protein. The sample has about 2,000 distinct CDR3 sequences, about a fifth seen once. The time point: sample taken at primary tumor resection. This receptor was taken from a male donor with early-stage non-small cell lung cancer. This material consisted of lung tumor tissue, taken at surgery.

The CDR3 nucleotides read TGCAGTGCGGGCAAGGGACCCATGAGGGAAAAACTGTTTTTT. Its protein is CSAGKGPMREKLFF. The J gene is TRBJ1-4, the V gene TRBV20-1; D perhaps matches TRBD1 (5 bases). Germline values: CDR1 DFQATT, CDR2 SNEGSKA (reference sequence). This CDR3 is built from 14 residues. The germline V and J ends were trimmed by 6 bases and 8 bases, with 19 bases remaining between them.